Presented here are 22 T cell receptor beta chains from one specimen sequenced in a study of cytomegalovirus exposure and HLA in healthy donors. The PCR was carried out with 60 Vbeta primers and 13 Jbeta primers. Generated by immunoSEQ multiplex PCR, the TCRdb table keeps only in-frame clones and is missing some. Of tens of thousands of clones in the sample, about 76% were seen once. Material: PBMCs. These receptor sequences come from a man aged 50 or older in good health and CMV-seronegative.

The chain combines TRBV5-1 with TRBJ1-1; 7 nucleotides line up with TRBD1. This CDR3 region has 13 residues. From germline, CDR1 is SGHRS and CDR2 YFSETQ. With 5 bases clipped from V and 11 bases from J, the junction kept 12 bases outside the gene matches. The CDR3 loop is CASRPDRASAAFF. CDR3 DNA sequence: TGCGCCAGCAGACCAGACAGGGCGTCGGCGGCTTTCTTT.

This chain links TRBV9 with TRBJ1-2; D remains ambiguous. The V end was cut by 3 bases, the J end by 8 bases, with 8 bases between. CDR3 length: 11 amino acids. The germline CDR1 and CDR2 sequences are SGDLS and YYNGEE. The CDR3 spells CASSGRLGYTF. CDR3 sequence (DNA): TGTGCCAGCAGCGGGAGACTGGGCTACACCTTC.

The chain recombines TRBV2 with TRBJ1-2, with D possibly being TRBD1 (5 bases). The CDR3 is 13 residues long. The germline gives CDR1 SNHLY, CDR2 FYNNEI. The V end was cut by 5 bases, the J end by 4 bases, with 11 bases between. CDR3 sequence: CASSRTGVYGYTF. The CDR3 nucleotides are TGTGCCAGCAGTAGAACAGGAGTCTATGGCTACACCTTC.

The chain couples TRBV7-6 to TRBJ2-1, with 9 bases lining up with TRBD2. Per germline, CDR1 SGHVS and CDR2 FNYEAQ. The V and J ends lost 1 base and 0 bases, in that order; junction bases with no gene match: 4. The CDR3 loop spans 17 amino acids. This CDR3 is CASSLVAGVSSYNEQFF. CDR3 DNA sequence: TGTGCCAGCAGCTTAGTAGCGGGGGTTAGCTCCTACAATGAGCAGTTCTTC. Full variable domain (missing parts from reference TRBV7-6 and TRBJ2-1): GAGVSQSPRYKVTKRGQDVALRCDPISGHVSLYWYRQALGQGPEFLTYFNYEAQQDKSGLPNDRFSAERPEGSISTLTIQRTEQRDSAMYRCASSLVAGVSSYNEQFFGPGTRLTVL.

A remark on this clone: The junction departs from the called germline gene at one end, perhaps through a read error. The same CDR3 arises from other DNA sequences in this sample as well. The chain links TRBV6-6 to TRBJ2-7; TRBD2 matches 9 bases. The CDR3 sequence is 15 residues long. Germline values: CDR1 MNHNY, CDR2 SVGAGI (reference sequence). The chain's CDR3 is CASSIGTSSRYEQYF. The CDR3 DNA follows: TGTGCTAGCAGTATAGGGACTAGCAGTCGCTACGAGCAGTACTTC.

This rearrangement joins TRBV19 to TRBJ2-1; weak D call: TRBD2 (5 bases). CDR3 length: 15 amino acids. CDR1 is LNHDA and CDR2 is SQIVND in the germline V gene (reference sequence). The V gene lost 3 bases and the J gene lost 0 bases, with 9 bases spanning the gap. The CDR3 DNA sequence: TGTGCCAGTAGTATTCGGGGTCTCTCCTACAATGAGCAGTTCTTC. Translated, it gives CASSIRGLSYNEQFF.

V gene TRBV5-1 combines with J gene TRBJ2-1; 10 bases agree with TRBD2. Germline V gene lookup returns CDR1 SGHRS and CDR2 YFSETQ. The CDR3 contains 16 residues. After removal of 0 bases from V and 3 bases from J, the junction contained 3 bases not matched to a gene. CDR3 region: CASSLGAGGYYNEQFF. The CDR3, as DNA: TGCGCCAGCAGCTTGGGAGCGGGGGGGTACTACAATGAGCAGTTCTTC.

The chain links TRBV6-5 to TRBJ1-2; no clear D gene. The germline V gene encodes CDR1 MNHEY and CDR2 SVGAGI. This CDR3 has 13 amino acids. V shed 6 bases and J shed 4 bases, with 12 bases lying between them. CDR3 residues: CASSFSASYGYTF. As DNA, the CDR3 is TGTGCCAGCAGCTTTAGCGCTTCCTATGGCTACACCTTC.

This chain links TRBV1 with TRBJ2-1; TRBD2 is the table's D call, not checked against the DNA. TRBV1 is annotated as a pseudogene. There are 17 residues in the CDR3. CDR3 in amino acids: CTAAKGIAGGHYNEQFF. In nucleotides, the CDR3 is TGCACAGCAGCCAAGGGGATCGCGGGGGGCCACTACAATGAGCAGTTCTTC.

J is TRBJ2-7 and V is TRBV7-9, with TRBD2 as a possible D gene (5 bases). V was pared by 2 bases and J by 6 bases, with 11 bases between. The CDR3 has 13 residues. The germline CDR1 and CDR2 sequences are SEHNR and FQNEAQ (reference sequence). CDR3 protein: CASSLSVAGEQYF. CDR3 nucleotide sequence: TGTGCCAGCAGCTTAAGTGTGGCGGGCGAGCAGTACTTC.

V usage is TRBV10-3 and J usage is TRBJ1-1; perhaps TRBD1 as D (6 bases). The CDR3 loop spans 16 amino acids. Per germline, CDR1 ENHRY and CDR2 SYGVKD. Trimming removed 2 bases at V and 6 bases at J, with 19 bases between. The CDR3 sequence is CAISEVGGGAGSEAFF. The CDR3 DNA is TGTGCCATCAGTGAGGTCGGGGGGGGCGCGGGTTCTGAAGCTTTCTTT.

V is TRBV7-2 and J is TRBJ2-7; D is ambiguous. CDR1 and CDR2 (germline): SGHTA, FQGNSA. The V end was cut by 4 bases, the J end by 0 bases, with 7 bases between. The CDR3 is 13 amino acids. DNA of the CDR3: TGTGCCAGCAGCTCCTACCGCTCCTACGAGCAGTACTTC. Translation gives CASSSYRSYEQYF.

The CDR3 loop reads CASRPLAAGVYEQYF. CDR3 bases: TGCGCCAGCAGGCCCTTGGCGGCAGGGGTCTACGAGCAGTACTTC. The V gene is TRBV10-2, the J gene TRBJ2-7; perhaps TRBD1 as D (6 bases). The CDR3 totals 15 residues. CDR1 is WSHSY, CDR2 SAAADI, per germline. V lost 6 bases and J 3 bases, leaving 18 bases between the germline ends.

Here the CDR3 DNA reads TGTGCCAGCAGTCAGGGGGCAGACTATGGCTACACCTTC. Protein: CASSQGADYGYTF. This chain links TRBV6-1 with TRBJ1-2, with 8 bases that match TRBD1. From germline, CDR1 is MNHNS and CDR2 SASEGT. V shed 5 bases, J shed 3 bases, and the junction held 2 bases outside the gene matches. The CDR3 is 13 amino acids.

The chain uses TRBV7-2 and TRBJ1-1; TRBD1 agrees at 8 bases. CDR1 and CDR2 (germline): SGHTA, FQGNSA. The J segment lost 4 bases and the V segment lost 3 bases, leaving 4 bases of the junction unmatched. The CDR3 has 14 amino acids. The CDR3 spells CASSFQGAGTEAFF. Written as DNA, the CDR3 is TGTGCCAGCAGCTTTCAGGGGGCCGGCACTGAAGCTTTCTTT.

The rearrangement joins TRBV5-1 to TRBJ2-5, with 8 bases aligning to TRBD2. J was trimmed by 2 bases and V by 3 bases; bases with no gene match: 3. CDR1 is SGHRS and CDR2 is YFSETQ in the germline V gene. The CDR3 has 14 residues. CDR3 bases: TGCGCCAGCAGCTCCCGGGGGGGGCAAGAGACCCAGTACTTC. It encodes CASSSRGGQETQYF.

This clone was recorded many times. J is TRBJ2-3 and V is TRBV5-1; the match to TRBD2 covers 13 bases. The V gene's germline CDR1 is SGHRS and CDR2 YFSETQ. After removal of 1 base from V and 0 bases from J, the junction contained 2 bases not matched to a gene. CDR3 length: 17 residues. As DNA, the CDR3 is TGCGCCAGCAGCTTGACTAGCGGGGGGGCTAGCACAGATACGCAGTATTTT. This translates into CASSLTSGGASTDTQYF.

V is TRBV19 and J is TRBJ1-3; 10 nucleotides agree with TRBD1. After removal of 5 bases from V and 4 bases from J, the junction contained 5 bases not matched to a gene. This CDR3 spans 15 amino acids. From germline, CDR1 is LNHDA and CDR2 SQIVND (reference sequence). The CDR3 coding sequence is TGTGCCAGTAGTCTGGGACAGGGGTCAGGAAACACCATATATTTT. Its translation: CASSLGQGSGNTIYF.

V is TRBV6-4 and J is TRBJ1-5, with D possibly matching TRBD1 (5 bases). CDR3 length equals 13 residues. Germline lookup yields CDR1 MRHNA and CDR2 SNTAGT. V lost 3 bases, J lost 9 bases, and 12 bases lay in between. The CDR3 coding sequence is TGTGCCAGCAGTGAGGGGTACGGGGGGCCCCAGCATTTT. Amino acid sequence: CASSEGYGGPQHF.

The genes are TRBV6-5 and TRBJ2-7; 9 bases line up with TRBD2. There are 13 residues in the CDR3. Trimming at V came to 7 bases and at J to 7 bases, leaving 8 bases not matched to a gene. Germline loops: CDR1 MNHEY, CDR2 SVGAGI. CDR3 in DNA: TGTGCCAGCATTTCTGCGGGGGGGCGGGAGCAGTACTTC. Amino acids: CASISAGGREQYF.

This sequence joins TRBV6-6 and TRBJ2-7, with 8 bases that match TRBD2. With 4 bases clipped from V and 3 bases from J, the junction kept 8 bases outside the gene matches. Per germline, CDR1 MNHNY and CDR2 SVGAGI (reference sequence). There are 15 residues in the CDR3. The CDR3 DNA reads as TGTGCCAGCAGTTCGACTAGCGCGGGGTTCTACGAGCAGTACTTC. It codes for CASSSTSAGFYEQYF.

This chain links TRBV20-1 with TRBJ1-1; a possible D gene is TRBD1 (5 bases). Germline loops: CDR1 DFQATT, CDR2 SNEGSKA (reference sequence). Trimming pared 6 bases from V and 11 bases from J, leaving 16 bases between. The CDR3 is made up of 11 amino acids. The CDR3: CSARVRIGAFF. CDR3 bases: TGCAGTGCCAGGGTGAGGATTGGGGCTTTCTTT.